What follows describes a single T cell receptor beta chain. Its antigen is as yet unknown. The data were taken from a study of response to subunit inactivated influenza vaccine. Study results and limitations: A suggestion made by the authors is that each seasonal influenza vaccination recruits few new T cells.

Germline CDR1 and CDR2: MDHEN and SYDVKM. This CDR3 spans 16 amino acids. V dropped 5 bases and J dropped 4; count of bases not matched to a gene: 11. A single record per CDR3 protein comes from TCRdb applying MiXCR to the RT-PCR reads. The sample lists around 480,000 distinct CDR3 sequences; approximately 15% were seen once. This chain joins TRBV28 and TRBJ2-1; 7 nucleotides align to TRBD2. The clonotype originates from a man between 50 and 75 years old who received an inactivated influenza vaccine. The source material was CD4+ T cells sorted from PBMCs, sampled around 25 months after vaccination. The CDR3: CASSAPGRETYNEQFF. The CDR3 nucleotides are TGTGCCAGCAGTGCCCCGGGGCGGGAGACTTACAATGAGCAGTTCTTC. The whole variable domain, filled in from reference TRBV28 and TRBJ2-1, reads DVKVTQSSRYLVKRTGEKVFLECVQDMDHENMFWYRQDPGLGLRLIYFSYDVKMKEKGDIPEGYSVSREKKERFSLILESASTNQTSMYLCASSAPGRETYNEQFFGPGTRLTVL.